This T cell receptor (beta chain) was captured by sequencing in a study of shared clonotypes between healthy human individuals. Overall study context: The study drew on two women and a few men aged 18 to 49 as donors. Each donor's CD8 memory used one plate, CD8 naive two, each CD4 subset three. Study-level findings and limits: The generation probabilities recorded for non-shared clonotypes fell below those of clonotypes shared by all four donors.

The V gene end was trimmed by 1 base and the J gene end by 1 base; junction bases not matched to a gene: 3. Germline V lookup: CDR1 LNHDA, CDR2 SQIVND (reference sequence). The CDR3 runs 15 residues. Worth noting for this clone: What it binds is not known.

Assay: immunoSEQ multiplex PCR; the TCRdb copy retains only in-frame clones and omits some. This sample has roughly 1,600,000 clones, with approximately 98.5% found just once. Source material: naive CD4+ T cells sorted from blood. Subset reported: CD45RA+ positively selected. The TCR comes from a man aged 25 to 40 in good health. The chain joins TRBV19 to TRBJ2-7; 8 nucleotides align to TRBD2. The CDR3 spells CASSIGVAGSYEQYF. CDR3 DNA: TGTGCCAGTAGTATAGGTGTAGCGGGGTCCTACGAGCAGTACTTC. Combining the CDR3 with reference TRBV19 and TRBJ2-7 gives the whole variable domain DGGITQSPKYLFRKEGQNVTLSCEQNLNHDAMYWYRQDPGQGLRLIYYSQIVNDFQKGDIAEGYSVSREKKESFPLTVTSAQKNPTAFYLCASSIGVAGSYEQYFGPGTRLTVT.